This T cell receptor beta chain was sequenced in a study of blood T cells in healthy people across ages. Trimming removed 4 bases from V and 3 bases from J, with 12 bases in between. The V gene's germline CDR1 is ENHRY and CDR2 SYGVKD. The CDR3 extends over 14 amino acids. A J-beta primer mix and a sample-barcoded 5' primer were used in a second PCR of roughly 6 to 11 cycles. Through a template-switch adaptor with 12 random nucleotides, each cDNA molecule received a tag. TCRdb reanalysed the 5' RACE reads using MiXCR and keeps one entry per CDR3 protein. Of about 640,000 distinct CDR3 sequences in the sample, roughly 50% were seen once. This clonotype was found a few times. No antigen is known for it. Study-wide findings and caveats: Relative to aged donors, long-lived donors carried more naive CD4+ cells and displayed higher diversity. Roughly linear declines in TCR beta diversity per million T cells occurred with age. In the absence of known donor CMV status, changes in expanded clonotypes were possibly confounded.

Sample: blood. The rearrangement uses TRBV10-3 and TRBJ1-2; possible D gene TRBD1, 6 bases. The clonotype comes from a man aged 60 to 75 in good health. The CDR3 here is CAISGNREDYGYTF. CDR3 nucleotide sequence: TGTGCCATCAGTGGAAACAGGGAGGACTATGGCTACACCTTC.